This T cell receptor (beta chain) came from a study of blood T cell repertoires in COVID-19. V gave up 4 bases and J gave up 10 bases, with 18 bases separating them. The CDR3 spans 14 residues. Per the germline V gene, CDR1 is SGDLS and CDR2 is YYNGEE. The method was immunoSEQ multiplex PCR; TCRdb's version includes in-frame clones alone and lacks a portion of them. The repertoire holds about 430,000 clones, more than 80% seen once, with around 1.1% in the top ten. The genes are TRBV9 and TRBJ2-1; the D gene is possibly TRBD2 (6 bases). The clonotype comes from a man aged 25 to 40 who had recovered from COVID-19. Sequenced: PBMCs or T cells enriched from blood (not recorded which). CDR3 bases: TGTGCCAGCAGCCCCGCCCCGACTAGTTCCGAGCAGTTCTTC. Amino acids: CASSPAPTSSEQFF.